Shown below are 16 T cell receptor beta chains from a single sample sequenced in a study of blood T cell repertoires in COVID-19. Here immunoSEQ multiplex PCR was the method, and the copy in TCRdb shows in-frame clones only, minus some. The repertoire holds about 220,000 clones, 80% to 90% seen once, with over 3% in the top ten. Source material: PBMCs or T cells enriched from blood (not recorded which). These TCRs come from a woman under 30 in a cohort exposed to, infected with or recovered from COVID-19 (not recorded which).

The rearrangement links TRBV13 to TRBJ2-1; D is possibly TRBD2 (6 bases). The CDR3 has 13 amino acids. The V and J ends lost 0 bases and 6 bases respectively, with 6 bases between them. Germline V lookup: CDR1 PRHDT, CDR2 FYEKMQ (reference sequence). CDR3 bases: TGTGCCAGCAGCTTAGGCGGGAGCAATGAGCAGTTCTTC. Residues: CASSLGGSNEQFF.

CDR3 amino acids: CASSPRQGTETQYF. For the CDR3, the DNA is TGCGCCAGCAGCCCGAGACAGGGGACGGAGACCCAGTACTTC. The chain uses TRBV5-1 and TRBJ2-5; TRBD1 agrees at 8 bases. J gave up 5 bases and V 4 bases, and 7 bases lay outside the gene matches. Looked up from germline, CDR1 is SGHRS and CDR2 is YFSETQ. The CDR3 spans 14 residues.

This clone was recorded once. The CDR3 reads CAISPPPGQGFGYTF. CDR3 coding DNA: TGTGCCATCAGCCCACCACCGGGACAGGGTTTTGGCTACACCTTC. The V call is TRBV10-3, the J call TRBJ1-2, with 9 bases that match TRBD1. CDR3 length equals 15 residues. Germline CDR1 reads ENHRY; CDR2 reads SYGVKD. Losses at the gene ends were 6 bases for V and 7 bases for J; bases not matched to a gene: 12.

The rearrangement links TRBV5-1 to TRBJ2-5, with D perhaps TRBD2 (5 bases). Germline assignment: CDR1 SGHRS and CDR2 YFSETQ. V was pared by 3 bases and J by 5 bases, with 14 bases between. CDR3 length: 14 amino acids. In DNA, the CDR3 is TGCGCCAGCAGCTCAGCGCTAGCCGGGGAGACCCAGTACTTC. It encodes CASSSALAGETQYF.

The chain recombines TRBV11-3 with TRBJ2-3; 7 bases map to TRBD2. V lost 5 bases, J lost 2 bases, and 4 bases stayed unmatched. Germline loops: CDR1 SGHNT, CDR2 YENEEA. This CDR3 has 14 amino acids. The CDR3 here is CASSPGTNTDTQYF. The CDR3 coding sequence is TGTGCCAGCAGCCCAGGGACTAACACAGATACGCAGTATTTT.

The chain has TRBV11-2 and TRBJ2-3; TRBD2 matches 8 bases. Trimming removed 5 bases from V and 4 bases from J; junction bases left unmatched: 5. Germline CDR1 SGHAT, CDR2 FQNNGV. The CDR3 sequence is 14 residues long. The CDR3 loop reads CASSPGTRPDTQYF. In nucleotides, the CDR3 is TGTGCCAGCAGCCCCGGGACTAGGCCAGATACGCAGTATTTT.

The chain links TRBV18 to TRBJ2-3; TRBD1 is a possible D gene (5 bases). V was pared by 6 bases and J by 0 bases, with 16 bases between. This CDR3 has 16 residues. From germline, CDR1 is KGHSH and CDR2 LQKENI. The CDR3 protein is CASSARGQESTDTQYF. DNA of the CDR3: TGTGCCAGCTCGGCCCGAGGACAAGAAAGCACAGATACGCAGTATTTT.

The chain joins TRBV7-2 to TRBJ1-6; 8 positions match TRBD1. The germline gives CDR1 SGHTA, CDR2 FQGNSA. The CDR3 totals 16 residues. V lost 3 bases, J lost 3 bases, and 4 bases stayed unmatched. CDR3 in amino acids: CASSFSQGVYNSPLHF. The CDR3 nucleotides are TGTGCCAGCAGCTTCTCACAGGGGGTCTATAATTCACCCCTCCACTTT.

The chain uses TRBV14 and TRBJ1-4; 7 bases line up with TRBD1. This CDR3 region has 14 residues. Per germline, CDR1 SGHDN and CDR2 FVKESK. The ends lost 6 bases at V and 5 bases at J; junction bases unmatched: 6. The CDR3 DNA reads TGTGCCAGCAGTAGACAGGGTGCCAATGAAAAACTGTTTTTT. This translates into CASSRQGANEKLFF.

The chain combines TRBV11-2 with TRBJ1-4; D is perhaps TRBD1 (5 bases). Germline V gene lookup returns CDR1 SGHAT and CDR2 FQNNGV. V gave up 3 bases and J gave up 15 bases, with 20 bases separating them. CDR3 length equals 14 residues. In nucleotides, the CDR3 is TGTGCCAGCAGCTTCGAGAGTGGCCAGGGCTTGATGTTTTTT. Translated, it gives CASSFESGQGLMFF. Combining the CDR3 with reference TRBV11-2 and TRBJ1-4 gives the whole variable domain EAGVAQSPRYKIIEKRQSVAFWCNPISGHATLYWYQQILGQGPKLLIQFQNNGVVDDSQLPKDRFSAERLKGVDSTLKIQPAKLEDSAVYLCASSFESGQGLMFFGSGTQLSVL.

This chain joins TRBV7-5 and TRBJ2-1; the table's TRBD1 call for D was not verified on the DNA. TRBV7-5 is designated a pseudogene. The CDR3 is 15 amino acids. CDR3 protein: CARSLGTATYNEQFF. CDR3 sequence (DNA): TGTGCCAGAAGCTTAGGGACAGCAACCTACAATGAGCAGTTCTTC.

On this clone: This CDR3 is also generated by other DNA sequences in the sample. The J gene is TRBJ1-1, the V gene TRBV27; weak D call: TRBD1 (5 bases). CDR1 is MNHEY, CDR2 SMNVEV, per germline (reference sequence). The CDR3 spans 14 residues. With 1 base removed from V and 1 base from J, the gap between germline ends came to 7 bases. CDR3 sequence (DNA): TGTGCCAGCAGTTTATGGGGCCCGAACACTGAAGCTTTCTTT. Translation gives CASSLWGPNTEAFF.

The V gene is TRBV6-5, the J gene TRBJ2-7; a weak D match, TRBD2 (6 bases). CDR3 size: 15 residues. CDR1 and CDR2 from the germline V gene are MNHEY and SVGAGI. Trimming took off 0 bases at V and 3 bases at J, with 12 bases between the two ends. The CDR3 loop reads CASSYSGTDLYEQYF. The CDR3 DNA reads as TGTGCCAGCAGTTACTCCGGGACTGACCTCTACGAGCAGTACTTC.

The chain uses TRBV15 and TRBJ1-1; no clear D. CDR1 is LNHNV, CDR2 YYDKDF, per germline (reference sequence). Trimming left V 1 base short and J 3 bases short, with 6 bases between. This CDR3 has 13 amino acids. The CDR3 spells CATSRGQHTEAFF. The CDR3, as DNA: TGTGCCACCAGCAGAGGGCAACACACTGAAGCTTTCTTT.

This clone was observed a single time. The CDR3 region is CASSLVPGEDEQFF. CDR3 DNA: TGTGCCAGCAGCTTGGTACCCGGTGAAGATGAGCAGTTCTTC. V and J are TRBV5-4 and TRBJ2-1; unclear D gene. This CDR3 has 14 residues. V gave up 0 bases and J gave up 8 bases, with 12 bases separating them. Germline assignment: CDR1 SGHNT and CDR2 YYREEE (reference sequence).

DNA for the CDR3: TGTGCCACCAGCCCATTCGGTCCTACGGAGGGCTACACCTTC. Translated, it gives CATSPFGPTEGYTF. The chain joins TRBV15 to TRBJ1-2; D is unresolved. CDR3 length equals 14 residues. Trimming pared 5 bases from V and 8 bases from J, leaving 18 bases between. Germline CDR1 is LNHNV and CDR2 is YYDKDF (reference sequence).